These T cell receptor beta chains were read from a single sample in a study of Ad26.COV2.S vaccination and SARS-CoV-2 variants. Assay used: immunoSEQ multiplex PCR; TCRdb lists only in-frame clones, some missing. The data show roughly 150,000 clones, roughly 89% seen once. Sequencing used peripheral blood, obtained after recovery from COVID-19. These receptors came from a human donor who had recovered from COVID-19. Each CDR3 is given with its conserved first and last residue. D genes are given only for firm matches. The size of a clone is reported for some rows only, either as once, few or many, or as a class for expanded clones.

abundance | j_gene | v_gene | len | d_gene | CDR3nt | CDR3aa
. | TRBJ1-5 | TRBV18 | 16 | . | TGTGCCAGCTCCCCCCTTCGCAGGGGTGGTAATCAGCCCCAGCATTTT | CASSPLRRGGNQPQHF
. | TRBJ2-5 | TRBV2 | 15 | . | TGTGCCAGCGCCCGGGGGGCTAGCGCTAAAGAGACCCAGTACTTC | CASARGASAKETQYF
few | TRBJ1-1 | TRBV11-2 | 16 | . | TGTGCCAGCAGCTTCAATCGAGGAGGGATGAACACTGAAGCTTTCTTT | CASSFNRGGMNTEAFF
once | TRBJ1-2 | TRBV6-5 | 15 | . | TGTGCCAGCACCTTCTCCGGGGAGGGGCTGGGAGGCTACACCTTC | CASTFSGEGLGGYTF
. | TRBJ1-2 | TRBV28 | 11 | . | TGTGCCAGCAGTCGGGAGAGCGGCTACACCTTC | CASSRESGYTF
. | TRBJ1-4 | TRBV5-8 | 15 | TRBD1 | TGTGCCAGCAGCTTGTCATCAGGGGGTAGTGAAAAACTGTTTTTT | CASSLSSGGSEKLFF
. | TRBJ2-7 | TRBV28 | 14 | . | TGTGCCAGCAGTGCCCGGGTCCTTTCCTACGAGCAGTACTTC | CASSARVLSYEQYF
. | TRBJ1-3 | TRBV9 | 15 | TRBD1 | TGTGCCAGCAGCGGCCGGGACAGCTCTGGAAACACCATATATTTT | CASSGRDSSGNTIYF
. | TRBJ2-5 | TRBV5-6 | 12 | . | TGTGCCAGCAGCTTGGAAGGAGAGACCCAGTACTTC | CASSLEGETQYF
. | TRBJ2-7 | TRBV19 | 15 | TRBD1 | TGTGCCAGTACCACCGGGACAGGGTCATCCTACGAGCAGTACTTC | CASTTGTGSSYEQYF
. | TRBJ2-1 | TRBV7-8 | 17 | TRBD2 | TGTGCCAGCAGCTCGGGACTAGCGGGGAGCTCCTACAATGAGCAGTTCTTC | CASSSGLAGSSYNEQFF
. | TRBJ1-6 | TRBV9 | 13 | TRBD1 | TGTGCCAGCAGCCTGACAGGGAATTCACCCCTCCACTTT | CASSLTGNSPLHF
. | TRBJ1-3 | TRBV7-2 | 12 | . | TGTGCCACATCCCGGTGGGGGAACACCATATATTTT | CATSRWGNTIYF
once | TRBJ2-1 | TRBV4-2 | 15 | TRBD2 | TGTGCCAGCAGCCATGCTAGCGGGGAGAGCCATGAGCAGTTCTTC | CASSHASGESHEQFF
. | TRBJ1-6 | TRBV2 | 15 | . | TGTGCCAGCACGTGGGGAAACTCCTATAATTCACCCCTCCACTTT | CASTWGNSYNSPLHF
. | TRBJ1-2 | TRBV7-2 | 15 | . | TGTGCCAGCAGCCATGAGAGGGGGACTAACTATGGCTACACCTTC | CASSHERGTNYGYTF
. | TRBJ1-1 | TRBV19 | 17 | . | TGTGCCAGTAGTATGACCGGGGGGCCAGTTTTGAACACTGAAGCTTTCTTT | CASSMTGGPVLNTEAFF
. | TRBJ1-3 | TRBV29-1 | 14 | . | TGCAGCGTTGAAGTAGCGGAGACTCAAAACACCATATATTTT | CSVEVAETQNTIYF
. | TRBJ2-6 | TRBV19 | 15 | . | TGTGCCAGTAGTATAGGGACTACTGGGGCCAACGTCCTGACTTTC | CASSIGTTGANVLTF
. | TRBJ1-2 | TRBV4-3 | 14 | . | TGCGCCAGCAGCCAAGATCCCGGTAGGGAGGACTACACCTTC | CASSQDPGREDYTF
. | TRBJ1-2 | TRBV27 | 12 | . | TGTGCCAGTGGCCGGAGGCACTATGGCTACACCTTC | CASGRRHYGYTF
once | TRBJ1-2 | TRBV29-1 | 16 | TRBD1 | TGCAGCGTTGAAGTGGTGGAGGGGGCGCCTGCCTATGGCTACACCTTC | CSVEVVEGAPAYGYTF
. | TRBJ1-6 | TRBV6-2/TRBV6-3 | 15 | TRBD1 | TGTGCCAGCAGTTCCGCCGGGACAGGGGATTCACCCCTCCACTTT | CASSSAGTGDSPLHF
. | TRBJ2-3 | TRBV14 | 13 | . | TGTGCCAGCAGCCAAGAGGGGACAGATACGCAGTATTTT | CASSQEGTDTQYF
. | TRBJ1-2 | TRBV7-2 | 15 | TRBD1 | TGTGCCAGCAGCCTCCGGGACAGGGGGTTCGGTGGCTACACCTTC | CASSLRDRGFGGYTF
. | TRBJ2-2 | TRBV28 | 17 | . | TGTGCCAGCAGTCCCTACATCCGGGGCAAGAACACCGGGGAGCTGTTTTTT | CASSPYIRGKNTGELFF
. | TRBJ2-4 | TRBV6-5 | 15 | TRBD1 | TGTGCCAGCAGTTACTCTTTGGACAGGGCGGTCATTCAGTACTTC | CASSYSLDRAVIQYF
once | TRBJ1-5 | TRBV19 | 16 | TRBD1 | TGTGCCAGTAGTATACTACCGGGACAGCAAAATCAGCCCCAGCATTTT | CASSILPGQQNQPQHF
. | TRBJ1-6 | TRBV5-6 | 14 | . | TGTGCCAGCAGCTGGGGGCAGTCGGGATCACCCCTCCACTTT | CASSWGQSGSPLHF